This section outlines one T cell receptor (beta chain) sequence together with its context. This sample stems from a study of blood T cell repertoires in COVID-19. Study in general: Sites in the United States, Italy and Spain provided acute and convalescent COVID-19 samples. In each case, the material was cDNA or gDNA derived from T cells, B-cell-depleted T cells, or PBMCs.

As handled by the study authors: Researchers report that nucleated cell counts were estimated from reference gene primer amplification. This table comes from immunoSEQ multiplex PCR, and its TCRdb copy is limited to in-frame clones, with some not included. V, J and clone size derive from that table, while D and trimming were established from the DNA sequence. In the table there are approximately 93,000 clones, around 86% of which are singletons. V was clipped by 1 base and J by 2 bases; unmatched bases: 3. The CDR3 has 15 amino acids. The germline CDR1 and CDR2 sequences are LGHNA and YNFKEQ. The J gene is TRBJ2-3, the V gene TRBV4-2; 7 bases map to TRBD2. The sample consisted of peripheral blood. The receptor was isolated from a human donor in a cohort sampled during active COVID-19. This CDR3 is CASSQAGTTTDTQYF. Written as DNA, the CDR3 is TGTGCCAGCAGCCAAGCCGGGACTACCACAGATACGCAGTATTTT.